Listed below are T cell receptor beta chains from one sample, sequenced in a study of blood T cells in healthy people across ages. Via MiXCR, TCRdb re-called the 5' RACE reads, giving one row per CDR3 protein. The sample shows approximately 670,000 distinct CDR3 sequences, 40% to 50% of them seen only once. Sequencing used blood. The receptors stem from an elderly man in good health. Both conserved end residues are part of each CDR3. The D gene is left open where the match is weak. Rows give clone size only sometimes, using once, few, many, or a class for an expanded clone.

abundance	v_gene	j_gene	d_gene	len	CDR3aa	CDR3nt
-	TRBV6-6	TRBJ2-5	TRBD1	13	CATRPRGRETQYF	TGTGCCACCCGACCCAGGGGGAGAGAGACCCAGTACTTC
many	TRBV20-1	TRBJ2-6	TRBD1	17	CSASEGQGATGANVLTF	TGCAGTGCTAGTGAAGGACAGGGGGCAACTGGGGCCAACGTCCTGACTTTC
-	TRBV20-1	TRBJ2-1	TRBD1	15	CSASGTGAGYNEQFF	TGCAGTGCTAGCGGGACAGGGGCGGGCTACAATGAGCAGTTCTTC
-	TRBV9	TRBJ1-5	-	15	CASSVGGGPWQPQHF	TGTGCCAGCAGCGTAGGGGGAGGGCCCTGGCAGCCCCAGCATTTT
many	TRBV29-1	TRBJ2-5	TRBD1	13	CSVEVARGREQYF	TGCAGCGTTGAGGTTGCCAGGGGGAGAGAGCAGTACTTC
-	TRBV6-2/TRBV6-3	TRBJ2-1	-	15	CASANGGRLYNEQFF	TGTGCCAGCGCAAACGGGGGAAGGTTGTACAATGAGCAGTTCTTC
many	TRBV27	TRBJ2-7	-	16	CASKSTGTSISYEQYF	TGTGCCAGCAAATCAACCGGGACTTCTATCTCCTACGAGCAGTACTTC
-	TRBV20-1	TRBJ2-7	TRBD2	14	CSAPAGTITYEQYF	TGCAGTGCTCCTGCCGGGACTATTACCTACGAGCAGTACTTC
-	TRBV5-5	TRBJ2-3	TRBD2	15	CASSLRRELTDTQYF	TGTGCCAGCAGCTTACGGCGGGAGCTTACCGATACGCAGTATTTT
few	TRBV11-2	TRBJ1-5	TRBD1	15	CASSPGQNSNQPQHF	TGTGCCAGCAGCCCGGGACAGAATAGCAATCAGCCCCAGCATTTT
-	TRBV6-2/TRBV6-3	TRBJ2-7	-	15	CASSLIRAKGNEQYF	TGTGCCAGCAGCCTGATCCGGGCCAAAGGCAATGAGCAGTACTTC
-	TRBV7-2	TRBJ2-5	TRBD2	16	CASRRRLAGEKETQYF	TGTGCCAGCAGGAGAAGACTAGCGGGAGAAAAAGAGACCCAGTACTTC
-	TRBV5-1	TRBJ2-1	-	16	CASSSSGGNSYNEQFF	TGCGCCAGCAGCTCGAGTGGGGGGAACTCCTACAATGAGCAGTTCTTC
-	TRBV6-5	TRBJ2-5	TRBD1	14	CASFARDSQETQYF	TGTGCCAGCTTCGCTCGGGACAGCCAAGAGACCCAGTACTTC
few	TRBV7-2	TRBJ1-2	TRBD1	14	CASSPGQGGNGYTF	TGTGCCAGCAGCCCAGGACAGGGAGGAAATGGCTACACCTTC
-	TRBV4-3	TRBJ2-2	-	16	CASSQDRGQNTGELFF	TGCGCCAGCAGCCAAGATAGGGGTCAGAACACCGGGGAGCTGTTTTTT
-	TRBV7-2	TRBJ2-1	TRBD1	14	CASSYRDSYNEQFF	TGTGCCAGCAGCTACCGGGACAGCTACAATGAGCAGTTCTTC
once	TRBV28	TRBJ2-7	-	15	CASSLYQVSTYEQYF	TGTGCCAGCAGTTTATATCAGGTCTCAACCTACGAGCAGTACTTC
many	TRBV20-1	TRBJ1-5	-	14	CSALGVDSNQPQHF	TGCAGTGCCCTTGGGGTGGATAGCAATCAGCCCCAGCATTTT
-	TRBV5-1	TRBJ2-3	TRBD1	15	CASSLDRVGTDTRYF	TGCGCCAGCAGCTTGGACAGGGTAGGGACAGATACGCGGTATTTT
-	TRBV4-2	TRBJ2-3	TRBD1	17	CASSQNRDRGATDTQYF	TGTGCCAGCAGCCAGAACCGGGACAGGGGCGCCACAGATACGCAGTATTTT
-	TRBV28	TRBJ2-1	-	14	CASRPSGASYEQFF	TGTGCCAGCAGACCTTCGGGGGCCTCCTACGAGCAGTTCTTC
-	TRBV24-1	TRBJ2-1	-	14	CATSGLGANNERFF	TGTGCCACCAGTGGCCTTGGAGCCAACAATGAGCGGTTCTTC
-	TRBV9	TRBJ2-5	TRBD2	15	CASSVGLAVQETQYF	TGTGCCAGCAGCGTTGGACTAGCGGTCCAAGAGACCCAGTACTTC
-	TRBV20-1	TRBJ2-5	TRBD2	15	CSASSLAGFQETQYF	TGCAGTGCTAGTTCACTAGCGGGATTCCAAGAGACCCAGTACTTC
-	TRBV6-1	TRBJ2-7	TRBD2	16	CASTRTSGGAGYEQYF	TGTGCCAGCACCCGGACTAGCGGGGGGGCTGGCTACGAGCAGTACTTC
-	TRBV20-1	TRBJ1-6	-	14	CSARAQVSNSPLHF	TGCAGTGCTAGAGCCCAGGTGTCGAATTCACCCCTCCACTTT
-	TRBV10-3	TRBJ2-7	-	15	CAISAIGASSYEQYF	TGTGCCATCAGTGCCATTGGTGCGAGCTCCTACGAGCAGTACTTC
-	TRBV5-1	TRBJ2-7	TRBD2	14	CASSYPGLANEQYF	TGCGCCAGCAGCTACCCGGGACTAGCTAACGAGCAGTACTTC
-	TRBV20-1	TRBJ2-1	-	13	CSGGDSEGNEQFF	TGCAGTGGAGGGGACTCAGAGGGCAATGAGCAGTTCTTC
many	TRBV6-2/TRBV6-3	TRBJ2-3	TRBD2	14	CASSYSTSGRRQYF	TGTGCCAGCAGTTACTCGACTAGCGGGAGGCGGCAGTATTTT
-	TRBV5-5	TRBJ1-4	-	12	CASSRGVEKLFF	TGTGCCAGCAGCCGGGGGGTTGAAAAACTGTTTTTT
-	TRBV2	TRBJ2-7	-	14	CASSDYREEHEQYF	TGTGCCAGCAGTGACTACAGGGAGGAGCACGAGCAGTACTTC
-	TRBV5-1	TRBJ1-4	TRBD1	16	CASSLQGMRANEKLFF	TGCGCCAGCAGCCTACAGGGGATGCGGGCTAATGAAAAACTGTTTTTT
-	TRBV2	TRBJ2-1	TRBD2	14	CASSYETSPSEQFF	TGTGCCAGCAGTTACGAGACTAGCCCCAGTGAGCAGTTCTTC
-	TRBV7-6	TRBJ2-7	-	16	CASSLAAPGPRDGQYF	TGTGCCAGCAGCTTAGCGGCCCCTGGACCTCGGGACGGGCAGTACTTC
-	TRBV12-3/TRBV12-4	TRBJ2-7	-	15	CASSWGGGSYNEQYF	TGTGCCAGCAGCTGGGGGGGCGGGTCCTACAATGAGCAGTACTTC
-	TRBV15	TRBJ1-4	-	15	CATAGGTRANEKLFF	TGTGCCACGGCGGGGGGTACGAGAGCTAATGAAAAACTGTTTTTT
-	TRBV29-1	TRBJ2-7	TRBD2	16	CSVGVWDLAESDEQYF	TGCAGCGTTGGGGTATGGGATCTAGCGGAGTCAGACGAGCAGTACTTC
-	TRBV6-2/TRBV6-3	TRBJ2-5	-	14	CASRGGGAPHEQYF	TGTGCCAGCAGGGGGGGCGGCGCCCCCCATGAGCAGTACTTC
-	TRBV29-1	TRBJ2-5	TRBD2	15	CSVVPLAVPYNEQYF	TGCAGTGTTGTGCCTCTAGCGGTGCCCTACAATGAGCAGTACTTC
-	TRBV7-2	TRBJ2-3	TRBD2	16	CASSFLAGGQGDTQYF	TGTGCCAGCAGCTTCCTAGCGGGGGGGCAGGGGGATACGCAGTATTTT
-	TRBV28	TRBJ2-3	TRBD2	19	CASSLSSTSGSLGTDTQYF	TGTGCCAGCAGTTTATCCTCGACTAGCGGGAGTTTGGGCACAGATACGCAGTATTTT
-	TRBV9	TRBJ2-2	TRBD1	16	CASSKSGQVLGGELFF	TGTGCCAGCAGCAAATCGGGACAGGTCCTAGGCGGGGAGCTGTTTTTT
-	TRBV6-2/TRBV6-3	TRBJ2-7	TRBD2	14	CASSYGAGVREQYF	TGTGCCAGCAGTTACGGCGCGGGAGTAAGGGAGCAGTACTTC
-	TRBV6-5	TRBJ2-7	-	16	CASSYSHNAGTYEQYF	TGTGCCAGCAGTTACTCGCATAACGCAGGGACCTACGAGCAGTACTTC
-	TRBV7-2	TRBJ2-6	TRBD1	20	CASSWGQGLGEGSGANVLTF	TGTGCCAGCAGCTGGGGACAGGGCCTTGGGGAGGGCTCTGGGGCCAACGTCCTGACTTTC
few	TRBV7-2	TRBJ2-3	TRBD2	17	CASSSAGAGVETDTQYF	TGTGCCAGCAGTTCGGCTGGGGCGGGAGTAGAGACAGATACGCAGTATTTT
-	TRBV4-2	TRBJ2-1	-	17	CASSQEMAGSSYNEQFF	TGTGCCAGCAGCCAAGAGATGGCAGGGTCCTCCTACAATGAGCAGTTCTTC
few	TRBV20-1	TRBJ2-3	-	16	CSARRKPGIVTDTQYF	TGCAGTGCTAGACGCAAGCCGGGGATCGTGACAGATACGCAGTATTTT